This T cell receptor beta chain was sequenced during a study of blood T cell repertoires in COVID-19. Study details: The samples span acute and convalescent COVID-19 from the United States, Italy and Spain.

Libraries were prepared by immunoSEQ multiplex PCR; TCRdb keeps only in-frame clonotypes and omits some of them. In the table there are 310,000 or so clones, roughly 86% of which are singletons. This CDR3 comprises 15 residues. V trimming: 3 bases; J trimming: 0 bases; junction bases outside the gene matches: 5. Germline-derived CDR1 and CDR2 are SGDLS and YYNGEE. Sequencing input: peripheral blood. The chain couples TRBV9 to TRBJ1-2; 7 bases are a match to TRBD1. This receptor was obtained from a woman in her 30s with COVID-19, enrolled during active disease. CDR3 bases: TGTGCCAGCAGCGAGGGACAGTTGTCTAACTATGGCTACACCTTC. Protein sequence: CASSEGQLSNYGYTF.